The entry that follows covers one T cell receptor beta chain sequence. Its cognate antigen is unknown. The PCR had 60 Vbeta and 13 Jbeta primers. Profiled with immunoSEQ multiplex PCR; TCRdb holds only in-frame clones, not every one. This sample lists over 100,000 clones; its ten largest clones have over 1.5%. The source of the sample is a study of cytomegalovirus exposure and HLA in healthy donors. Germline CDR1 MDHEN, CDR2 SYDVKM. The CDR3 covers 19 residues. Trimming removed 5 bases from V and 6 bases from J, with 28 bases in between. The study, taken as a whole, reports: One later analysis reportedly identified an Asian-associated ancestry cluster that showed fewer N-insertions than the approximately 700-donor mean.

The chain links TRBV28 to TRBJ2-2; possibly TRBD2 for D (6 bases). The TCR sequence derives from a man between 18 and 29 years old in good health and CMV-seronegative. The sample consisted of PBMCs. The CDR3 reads CASSPNTAGIIGRAGELFF. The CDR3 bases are TGTGCCAGCAGTCCCAACACGGCGGGAATCATAGGCCGAGCCGGGGAGCTGTTTTTT.